The rows below give T cell receptor beta chains drawn from one sample of a study of T cell changes during pregnancy in multiple sclerosis. Sequenced by immunoSEQ multiplex PCR; TCRdb stores in-frame clones only, minus some. The data hold 35,000 to 50,000 clones, with roughly 92% observed a single time. Sequenced material: CD4+ T cells from peripheral blood mononuclear cells, taken in the first trimester of pregnancy. The receptors come from a female donor with multiple sclerosis, enrolled in a pregnancy study. Both conserved end residues are part of each CDR3. The D gene is left open where the match is weak.

v_gene	d_gene	j_gene	CDR3nt	CDR3aa
TRBV28	NA	TRBJ2-3	TGTGCCAGCAGTTTGGAGACTAGCACAGATACGCAGTATTTT	CASSLETSTDTQYF
TRBV4-1	NA	TRBJ1-2	TGCGCCAGCGAAATTCAATTGGGAGCTAACTATGGCTACACCTTC	CASEIQLGANYGYTF
TRBV15	TRBD2	TRBJ2-6	TGTGCCACCAGCAGAGAGGGAGGGTCTGGGGCCAACGTCCTGACTTTC	CATSREGGSGANVLTF
TRBV10-3	NA	TRBJ2-7	TGTGCCATCGGGGGCCAGCCGGACTCCGAGCAGTACTTC	CAIGGQPDSEQYF
TRBV13	NA	TRBJ2-7	TGTGCCAGCAGCTTAGCGGGAGTCACTGAGCAGTACTTC	CASSLAGVTEQYF
TRBV4-2	NA	TRBJ2-6	TGTGCCAGCAGCCCCTTCGTATCTGGGGCCAACGTCCTGACTTTC	CASSPFVSGANVLTF
TRBV15	TRBD2	TRBJ2-7	TGTGCCACCAGCGGGGGTGGACTAGCGGGAGGGGGAGACGAGCAGTACTTC	CATSGGGLAGGGDEQYF
TRBV10-3	NA	TRBJ1-1	TGTGCCATCAGTGGCGGGCAGAACACTGAAGCTTTCTTT	CAISGGQNTEAFF
TRBV6-5	NA	TRBJ1-1	TGTGCCAGCAGTTTAACAGGGAACACTGAAGCTTTCTTT	CASSLTGNTEAFF
TRBV14	NA	TRBJ2-7	TGTGCCAGCAGCCAGAAGGCAGGGGCCGGGGAGCAGTACTTC	CASSQKAGAGEQYF
TRBV5-5	NA	TRBJ2-7	TGTGCCAGCAGCTTGATTAGCGGTCTCTACGAGCAGTACTTC	CASSLISGLYEQYF
TRBV5-1	TRBD2	TRBJ2-5	TGCGCCAGCAGAGGGACTAGCGGGAGGGGACCGGAGACCCAGTACTTC	CASRGTSGRGPETQYF
TRBV28	TRBD1	TRBJ1-2	TGTGCCAGCAGTTTAAAGGGTCGATGGGGGACAGGGGGCTATGGCTACACCTTC	CASSLKGRWGTGGYGYTF
TRBV19	TRBD1	TRBJ2-7	TGTGCCAGTAGTCCCCGGGACAGGGGGCTAAGGGAGCAGTACTTC	CASSPRDRGLREQYF
TRBV7-6	NA	TRBJ1-5	TGTGCCAGCAGCTTAGCGCTGAGCCAGCCCCAGCATTTT	CASSLALSQPQHF
TRBV30	TRBD1	TRBJ1-6	TGTGCCTGGAGTGTATCATTATGGGACAGGCAGAATTCACCCCTCCACTTT	CAWSVSLWDRQNSPLHF
TRBV2	NA	TRBJ2-2	TGTGCCAGCAGAACGGGACAAAACACCGGGGAGCTGTTTTTT	CASRTGQNTGELFF
TRBV21-1	NA	TRBJ2-3	TGTGCCAGCTGTAACGAGGCAGGGGTTGCAGATACGCAGTATTTT	CASCNEAGVADTQYF
TRBV15	TRBD2	TRBJ2-7	TGTGCCACCAGCAGAGAACGGGGGGCCTACGAGCAGTACTTC	CATSRERGAYEQYF
TRBV29-1	TRBD2	TRBJ2-7	TGCAGCGTTGTCCTCAAACTAGCGGGAGCCTACGAGCAGTACTTC	CSVVLKLAGAYEQYF
TRBV28	NA	TRBJ2-7	TGTGCCAGCAGTTTAGGCGGCCGTGCAGTTGGGGAGCAGTACTTC	CASSLGGRAVGEQYF
TRBV6-6	NA	TRBJ2-1	TGTGCCAGCAGTTACTCGTTCGATGAGCAGTTCTTC	CASSYSFDEQFF
TRBV6-1	TRBD1	TRBJ2-2	TGTGCCAGCAGTGAAATCCGGGACAGGGGGAACACCGGGGAGCTGTTTTTT	CASSEIRDRGNTGELFF
TRBV2	NA	TRBJ2-5	TGTGCCAGCAGTGACGGGGTGTACCAAGAGACCCAGTACTTC	CASSDGVYQETQYF
TRBV27	NA	TRBJ1-1	TGTGCCAGCAGTTTAGGGGGACAACCTCTTGACCAAGCTTTCTTT	CASSLGGQPLDQAFF
TRBV19	NA	TRBJ2-3	TGTGCCAGTAGTATCTCAGCGGCCACAGATACGCAGTATTTT	CASSISAATDTQYF